Below, 32 T cell receptor beta chains from the same sample are listed, as sequenced in a study of OX40 agonist ivuxolimab in advanced cancers. Data came from immunoSEQ multiplex PCR; TCRdb stores just in-frame clones and leaves some out. This table has fewer than 85,000 clones, about nine tenths appearing once. This sample comprised CD4+ or CD8+ T cells sorted from blood, obtained in a trial of the OX40 agonist ivuxolimab. These TCRs come from an adult with an advanced solid tumor such as melanoma, head and neck, liver or kidney cancer.

The CDR3, as DNA: TGTGCCAGCAGCTCGCTGACAGGGGGCACTGAAGCTTTCTTT. It encodes CASSSLTGGTEAFF. The chain recombines TRBV7-9 with TRBJ1-1; 9 bases map to TRBD1. Trimming took 4 bases from V and 4 from J; bases not matched to a gene: 4. CDR3 length: 14 amino acids. CDR1 is SEHNR, CDR2 FQNEAQ, per germline (reference sequence). Full variable domain (rest looked up from reference TRBV7-9 and TRBJ1-1): DTGVSQNPRHKITKRGQNVTFRCDPISEHNRLYWYRQTLGQGPEFLTYFQNEAQLEKSRLLSDRFSAERPKGSFSTLEIQRTEQGDSAMYLCASSSLTGGTEAFFGQGTRLTVV.

The chain couples TRBV7-2 to TRBJ1-2, with D tentatively TRBD1 (6 bases). CDR3 length: 12 residues. Germline CDR1 is SGHTA and CDR2 is FQGNSA. Trimming left V 5 bases short and J 3 bases short, with 7 bases between. The CDR3 loop is CASSGGHYGYTF. The CDR3 DNA reads as TGTGCCAGCAGCGGGGGGCACTATGGCTACACCTTC.

The sample holds one count of this clone. The chain combines TRBV19 with TRBJ2-7; weak D call: TRBD2 (5 bases). V was cut by 4 bases and J by 4 bases, with 14 bases left in between. CDR1 is LNHDA, CDR2 SQIVND, per germline (reference sequence). CDR3 size: 14 residues. CDR3 coding DNA: TGTGCCAGTAGTAGGCGAACGACGGGATACGAGCAGTACTTC. Translating it yields CASSRRTTGYEQYF.

The V call is TRBV18, the J call TRBJ2-3; D is unresolved. CDR1 and CDR2 from the germline V gene are KGHSH and LQKENI. Between the trimmed V and J ends, which lost 5 bases and 2 bases, there was a span of 2 bases. CDR3 length: 11 amino acids. The CDR3, as DNA: TGTGCCAGCTCATACACAGATACGCAGTATTTT. Residues: CASSYTDTQYF.

The chain carries TRBV7-2 and TRBJ2-7; TRBD1 agrees at 8 bases. V lost 1 base, J lost 2 bases, and 4 bases stayed unmatched. Germline V gene data show CDR1 as SGHTA and CDR2 as FQGNSA. The CDR3 runs to 15 residues. Here the CDR3 reads CASSLGQGRTYEQYF. The CDR3, as DNA: TGTGCCAGCAGCTTAGGACAGGGGAGGACCTACGAGCAGTACTTC.

The CDR3 coding sequence is TGTGCCAGTAGTATTGGGCCGGGCGGTAGGAATGAGCAGTTCTTC. This sequence encodes CASSIGPGGRNEQFF. The chain employs TRBV19 and TRBJ2-1; no clear D. This CDR3 is built from 15 residues. Per the germline V gene, CDR1 is LNHDA and CDR2 is SQIVND (reference sequence). V was pared by 3 bases and J by 7 bases, with 16 bases between.

The rearrangement links TRBV4-1 to TRBJ2-7, with TRBD1 identical over 12 bases. Germline V gene sequence: CDR1 MGHRA, CDR2 YSYEKL. The CDR3 loop spans 16 amino acids. The J segment lost 4 bases and the V segment lost 1 base, leaving 5 bases of the junction unmatched. The CDR3 DNA is TGCGCCAGCAGCCAAGCCGGGACAGGGGGCTGGTACGAGCAGTACTTC. Amino acid sequence: CASSQAGTGGWYEQYF.

The chain couples TRBV19 to TRBJ1-5; possibly TRBD1 for D (5 bases). V lost 5 bases to trimming and J lost 4 bases, with 18 bases between them. The CDR3 consists of 16 residues. Germline values: CDR1 LNHDA, CDR2 SQIVND (reference sequence). Here the CDR3 DNA reads TGTGCCAGTAGTGGGGTTGGCAGGGCTTCGAATCAGCCCCAGCATTTT. Translation gives CASSGVGRASNQPQHF.

V gene TRBV5-1 combines with J gene TRBJ2-3; 11 bases are a match to TRBD1. Germline CDR1 and CDR2: SGHRS and YFSETQ. The CDR3 has 16 amino acids. With 0 bases clipped from V and 2 bases from J, the junction kept 2 bases outside the gene matches. The chain's CDR3 is CASSLEGQGVTDTQYF. CDR3 nucleotides: TGCGCCAGCAGCTTGGAGGGACAGGGGGTCACAGATACGCAGTATTTT.

This clone appeared once. V gene TRBV6-5 combines with J gene TRBJ1-3; D gene ambiguous. This CDR3 has 11 residues. V gave up 7 bases and J gave up 0 bases, with 1 base separating them. CDR1 is MNHEY and CDR2 is SVGAGI in the germline V gene. In DNA, the CDR3 is TGTGCCAGCACCTCTGGAAACACCATATATTTT. It encodes CASTSGNTIYF.

The chain uses TRBV2 and TRBJ2-1, with TRBD2 matching 9 bases. There are 16 residues in the CDR3. The V and J ends lost 3 bases and 2 bases, in that order; junction bases with no gene match: 5. The germline CDR1 and CDR2 sequences are SNHLY and FYNNEI. CDR3 loop: CASSDRLAETYNEQFF. The CDR3 DNA reads as TGTGCCAGCAGTGACCGACTAGCGGAAACCTACAATGAGCAGTTCTTC.

This clone was observed once. This chain connects TRBV10-1 to TRBJ1-1; tentatively, D is TRBD1 (6 bases). Germline-derived CDR1 and CDR2 are WNHNN and SYGVQD (reference sequence). This CDR3 has 12 amino acids. V lost 4 bases, J lost 7 bases, and 10 bases lay in between. DNA for the CDR3: TGCGCCAGCAGTGCCGGGACACGTGAAGCTTTCTTT. This sequence encodes CASSAGTREAFF.

V is TRBV7-8 and J is TRBJ1-5; possible D gene TRBD1, 5 bases. Between the trimmed V and J ends, which lost 5 bases and 0 bases, there was a span of 20 bases. The germline V gene encodes CDR1 SGHVS and CDR2 FQNEAQ. The CDR3 has 18 residues. DNA of the CDR3: TGTGCCAGCAGCCCCCGGGCCAGGGTATCGAATAGCAATCAGCCCCAGCATTTT. Its translation: CASSPRARVSNSNQPQHF.

The J gene is TRBJ1-5, the V gene TRBV19; D uncertain. Germline CDR1 is LNHDA and CDR2 is SQIVND (reference sequence). The V end lost 4 bases, the J end lost 7 bases, and 14 bases lay between the germline ends. CDR3 length equals 14 residues. The CDR3 reads CASSSAVVRQPQHF. CDR3 DNA: TGTGCCAGTAGTAGTGCGGTGGTGAGGCAGCCCCAGCATTTT.

The CDR3 loop is CASSYLEAQHF. The CDR3 DNA reads as TGTGCCAGCAGTTACTTGGAGGCCCAGCATTTT. The chain carries TRBV6-6 and TRBJ1-5; no definite D call. The germline V and J ends were trimmed by 1 base and 11 bases, with 6 bases remaining between them. Germline V lookup: CDR1 MNHNY, CDR2 SVGAGI (reference sequence). This CDR3 comprises 11 residues.

The chain has TRBV5-1 and TRBJ2-3, with a possible D match to TRBD2 (5 bases). Germline lookup yields CDR1 SGHRS and CDR2 YFSETQ. Trimming left V 0 bases short and J 11 bases short, with 10 bases between. The CDR3 sequence is 12 residues long. Written as DNA, the CDR3 is TGCGCCAGCAGCTTGGAGGGAACTAGGCAGTATTTT. Its protein is CASSLEGTRQYF.

This clone turned up a few times. The V gene is TRBV6-6, the J gene TRBJ1-5; tentative D call: TRBD1 (5 bases). The CDR3 spans 13 residues. The ends were cut back, 2 bases at V and 5 bases at J, with 7 bases in the middle. The V gene's germline CDR1 is MNHNY and CDR2 SVGAGI (reference sequence). The CDR3 DNA is TGTGCCAGCAGTTACGGGGCATATCAGCCCCAGCATTTT. It specifies CASSYGAYQPQHF.

This chain connects TRBV7-8 to TRBJ2-7; maybe TRBD2 (6 bases). CDR3 size: 14 residues. The germline V gene has CDR1 SGHVS and CDR2 FQNEAQ. The germline V and J ends were trimmed by 4 bases and 5 bases, with 15 bases remaining between them. In DNA form, the CDR3 reads TGTGCCAGCAGCTCTCCGGGAGTCCCCCACGAGCAGTACTTC. Translated: CASSSPGVPHEQYF.

This clone was detected a few times. The rearrangement uses TRBV7-9 and TRBJ1-1; D gene uncertain. The V end lost 5 bases, the J end lost 5 bases, and 15 bases lay between the germline ends. CDR1 SEHNR and CDR2 FQNEAQ come from the germline V gene (reference sequence). This CDR3 is built from 14 residues. The CDR3 coding sequence is TGTGCCAGCAGCACCCCGTGGCTAGGGACTGAAGCTTTCTTT. It encodes CASSTPWLGTEAFF.

V is TRBV19 and J is TRBJ2-2; D remains ambiguous. The V gene lost 6 bases and the J gene lost 5 bases, with 7 bases spanning the gap. CDR3 length: 12 amino acids. Per germline, CDR1 LNHDA and CDR2 SQIVND (reference sequence). In nucleotides, the CDR3 is TGTGCCAGTAGACCCGGGACCGGGGAGCTGTTTTTT. It is translated as CASRPGTGELFF.

The chain combines TRBV6-1 with TRBJ1-2; possibly TRBD1 for D (6 bases). The germline V gene has CDR1 MNHNS and CDR2 SASEGT. This CDR3 contains 14 residues. V lost 2 bases to trimming and J lost 4 bases, with 11 bases between them. CDR3 sequence: CASSERTDLYGYTF. As DNA, the CDR3 is TGTGCCAGCAGTGAAAGGACAGACCTCTATGGCTACACCTTC.

This clone has just one count. The V and J genes are TRBV7-8 and TRBJ2-3; D remains unclear. The CDR3 extends over 12 amino acids. Germline loops: CDR1 SGHVS, CDR2 FQNEAQ. Trimming removed 3 bases from V and 4 bases from J, with 5 bases in between. CDR3 region: CASSLGPDTQYF. CDR3 DNA sequence: TGTGCCAGCAGCTTGGGCCCAGATACGCAGTATTTT. The whole variable domain, filled in from reference TRBV7-8 and TRBJ2-3, reads GAGVSQSPRYKVAKRGQDVALRCDPISGHVSLFWYQQALGQGPEFLTYFQNEAQLDKSGLPSDRFFAERPEGSVSTLKIQRTQQEDSAVYLCASSLGPDTQYFGPGTRLTVL.

This clone was recorded only once. The CDR3 is CASSLSPSREQYF. CDR3 nucleotides: TGTGCCAGCAGCTTGTCCCCAAGCCGGGAGCAGTACTTC. The V gene is TRBV7-9, the J gene TRBJ2-7; D uncertain. Germline CDR1 SEHNR, CDR2 FQNEAQ (reference sequence). CDR3 length equals 13 residues. V was shortened by 3 bases and J by 7 bases, with 13 bases between the two germline ends.

The rearrangement links TRBV5-8 to TRBJ2-3, with D perhaps TRBD1 (5 bases). CDR1 SGHTS and CDR2 YDEGEE come from the germline V gene. The CDR3 runs 15 residues. V was clipped by 4 bases and J by 0 bases, with 12 bases between them. The chain's CDR3 is CASSGQGGSTDTQYF. DNA for the CDR3: TGTGCCAGCAGCGGGCAGGGTGGGAGCACAGATACGCAGTATTTT.

The chain uses TRBV5-1 and TRBJ2-2, with 7 bases lining up with TRBD2. Looked up from germline, CDR1 is SGHRS and CDR2 is YFSETQ. The CDR3 totals 13 residues. V lost 7 bases, J lost 12 bases, and 12 bases stayed unmatched. In DNA, the CDR3 is TGCGCCAGCTCGGCGGGGGAGGGGAGACAGCTGTTTTTT. This sequence encodes CASSAGEGRQLFF.

The chain joins TRBV18 to TRBJ1-2; the D is unclear. This CDR3 is 13 amino acids long. Trimming removed 4 bases at V and 4 bases at J, with 10 bases between. Germline CDR1 reads KGHSH; CDR2 reads LQKENI. Written as DNA, the CDR3 is TGTGCCAGCTCACGGTTGGAGGGCTATGGCTACACCTTC. Protein: CASSRLEGYGYTF.

CDR3 protein: CASSYSGPGEQYF. The CDR3 region has the DNA TGTGCCAGCAGTTACTCCGGCCCAGGCGAGCAGTACTTC. The genes are TRBV6-5 and TRBJ2-7; D gene ambiguous. Germline loops: CDR1 MNHEY, CDR2 SVGAGI. The CDR3 has 13 residues. The V end was cut by 0 bases, the J end by 6 bases, with 9 bases between.

This chain uses TRBV20-1 with TRBJ1-2; D is undetermined. The germline V gene has CDR1 DFQATT and CDR2 SNEGSKA (reference sequence). The CDR3 consists of 11 residues. Trimming took off 6 bases at V and 8 bases at J, with 13 bases between the two ends. In nucleotides, the CDR3 is TGCAGTGCCGACGGGCCGGGGGGCTACACCTTC. It encodes CSADGPGGYTF.

The V and J genes are TRBV11-3 and TRBJ2-7; D not resolved. The germline V gene has CDR1 SGHNT and CDR2 YENEEA. V dropped 0 bases and J dropped 5 bases, with 5 bases sitting between them. This CDR3 is built from 12 residues. The CDR3, as DNA: TGTGCCAGCAGCTTAGATGGTCACGAGCAGTACTTC. This gives the protein CASSLDGHEQYF.

The rearrangement joins TRBV5-4 to TRBJ2-7; 9 bases are shared with TRBD2. V was pared by 3 bases and J by 6 bases, with 16 bases of the junction left unmatched. Germline lookup yields CDR1 SGHNT and CDR2 YYREEE (reference sequence). The CDR3 covers 17 residues. The CDR3 DNA reads as TGTGCCAGCAGCTCTGGCGGGGCGGGAGGGCCCTCATCCGAGCAGTACTTC. Its protein is CASSSGGAGGPSSEQYF. Variable domain in full (rest from reference TRBV5-4 and TRBJ2-7): ETGVTQSPTHLIKTRGQQVTLRCSSQSGHNTVSWYQQALGQGPQFIFQYYREEENGRGNFPPRFSGLQFPNYSSELNVNALELDDSALYLCASSSGGAGGPSSEQYFGPGTRLTVT.

This chain joins TRBV18 and TRBJ2-4; 7 bases map to TRBD1. CDR1 and CDR2 from the germline V gene are KGHSH and LQKENI. The ends lost 3 bases at V and 3 bases at J; junction bases unmatched: 17. The CDR3 length is 19 residues. The CDR3 bases are TGTGCCAGCTCACCCTATAGGCAACAGGGGCTGCCCCGCAAAAACATTCAGTACTTC. It encodes CASSPYRQQGLPRKNIQYF.

The chain links TRBV5-4 to TRBJ1-1; tentatively, D is TRBD1 (5 bases). The germline V gene has CDR1 SGHNT and CDR2 YYREEE (reference sequence). The CDR3 is 13 residues long. V was clipped by 6 bases and J by 1 base, with 10 bases between them. CDR3 residues: CASTRGPNTEAFF. The DNA of the CDR3 is TGTGCCAGCACGAGGGGCCCGAACACTGAAGCTTTCTTT.